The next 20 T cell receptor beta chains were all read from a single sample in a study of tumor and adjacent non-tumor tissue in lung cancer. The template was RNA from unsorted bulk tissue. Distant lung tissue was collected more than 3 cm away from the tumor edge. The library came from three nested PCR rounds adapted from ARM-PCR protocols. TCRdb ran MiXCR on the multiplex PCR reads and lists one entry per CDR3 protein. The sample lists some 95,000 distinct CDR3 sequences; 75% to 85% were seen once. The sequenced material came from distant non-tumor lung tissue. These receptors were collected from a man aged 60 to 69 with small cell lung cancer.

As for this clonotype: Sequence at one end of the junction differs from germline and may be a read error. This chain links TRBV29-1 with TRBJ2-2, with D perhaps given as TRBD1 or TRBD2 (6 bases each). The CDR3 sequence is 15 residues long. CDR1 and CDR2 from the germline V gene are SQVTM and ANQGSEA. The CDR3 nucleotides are TGTAGCGCTCGACCCTCGGCCGGGGGCACCGGGGGGCTGTTTTTT. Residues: CSARPSAGGTGGLFF.

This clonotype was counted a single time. CDR3 sequence (DNA): TGTGCCTGGACCAAATGCAGGCACTCTGGAAACACCATATATTTT. Translated, it gives CAWTKCRHSGNTIYF. V is TRBV30 and J is TRBJ1-3; D remains unclear. V lost 4 bases and J lost 0, with 13 bases in between. CDR1 and CDR2 from the germline V gene are GTSNPN and SVGIG (reference sequence). The CDR3 sequence is 15 residues long. The whole variable domain, remainder taken from reference TRBV30 and TRBJ1-3, is SQTIHQWPATLVQPVGSPLSLECTVEGTSNPNLYWYRQAAGRGLQLLFYSVGIGQISSEVPQNLSASRPQDRQFILSSKKLLLSDSGFYLCAWTKCRHSGNTIYFGEGSWLTVV.

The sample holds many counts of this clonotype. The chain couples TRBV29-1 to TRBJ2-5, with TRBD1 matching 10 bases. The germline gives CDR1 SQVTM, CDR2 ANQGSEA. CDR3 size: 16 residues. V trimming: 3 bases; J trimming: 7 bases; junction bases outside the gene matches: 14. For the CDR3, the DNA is TGCAGCGTTGAGGGACAGGGGTCTGCGGATTTTGTGACCCAGTACTTC. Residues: CSVEGQGSADFVTQYF.

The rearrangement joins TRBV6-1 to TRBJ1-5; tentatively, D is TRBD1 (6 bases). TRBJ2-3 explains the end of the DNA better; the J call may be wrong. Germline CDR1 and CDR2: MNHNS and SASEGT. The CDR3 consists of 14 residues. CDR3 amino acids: CASSGDYSNQPQYF. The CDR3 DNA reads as TGTGCCAGTTCAGGGGATTATAGCAATCAGCCCCAGTATTTT.

The CDR3 coding sequence is TGTGTCAGCAGCCACCCTAGCGGACCCTCCTACGAGCAGTACGTT. Translated, it gives CVSSHPSGPSYEQYV. The genes are TRBV14 and TRBJ2-7; TRBD2 agrees at 7 bases. This CDR3 has 15 residues. Germline lookup yields CDR1 SGHDN and CDR2 FVKESK.

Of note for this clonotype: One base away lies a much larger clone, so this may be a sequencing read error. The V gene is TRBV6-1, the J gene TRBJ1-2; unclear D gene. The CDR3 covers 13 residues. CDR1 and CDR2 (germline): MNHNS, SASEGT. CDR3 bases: TGTGTCAGCACCATCGGGCCCAAGGATGGCTACACCTTC. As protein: CVSTIGPKDGYTF.

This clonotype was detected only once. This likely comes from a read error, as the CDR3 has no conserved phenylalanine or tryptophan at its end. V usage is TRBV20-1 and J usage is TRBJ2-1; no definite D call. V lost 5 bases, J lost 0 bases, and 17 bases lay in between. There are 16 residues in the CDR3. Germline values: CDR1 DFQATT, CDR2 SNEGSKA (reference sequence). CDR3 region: CSAGPFGASSYNEQFY. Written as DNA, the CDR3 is TGCAGTGCTGGACCTTTCGGAGCCAGCTCCTACAATGAGCAGTTCTAC.

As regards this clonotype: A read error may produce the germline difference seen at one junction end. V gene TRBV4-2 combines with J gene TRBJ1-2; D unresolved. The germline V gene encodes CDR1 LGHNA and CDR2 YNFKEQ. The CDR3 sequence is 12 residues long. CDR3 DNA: TGTGCCAGCAACCAAGGTCCCTATGGCTGCACCTTC. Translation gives CASNQGPYGCTF.

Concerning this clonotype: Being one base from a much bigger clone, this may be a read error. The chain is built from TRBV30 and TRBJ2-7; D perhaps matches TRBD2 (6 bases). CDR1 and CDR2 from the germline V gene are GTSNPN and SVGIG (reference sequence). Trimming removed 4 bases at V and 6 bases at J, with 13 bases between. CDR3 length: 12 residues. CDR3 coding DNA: TGTGCCTGGAATGGGACTCACGGCGAGCAGTACGTC. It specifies CAWNGTHGEQYV.

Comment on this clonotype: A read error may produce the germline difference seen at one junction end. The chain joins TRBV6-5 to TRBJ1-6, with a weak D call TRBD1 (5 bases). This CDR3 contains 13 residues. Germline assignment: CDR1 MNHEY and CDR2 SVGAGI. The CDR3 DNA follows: TGTGCAAGCAGTGGCGCCAGGGATCCACCCCTCCACTTT. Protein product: CASSGARDPPLHF.

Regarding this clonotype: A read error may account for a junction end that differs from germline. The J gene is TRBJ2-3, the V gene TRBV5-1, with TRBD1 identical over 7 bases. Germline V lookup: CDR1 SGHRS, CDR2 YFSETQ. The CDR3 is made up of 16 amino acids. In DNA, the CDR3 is TGCGCCAGTAGCTTGGTAAGGGACAGTGAAACAGATACGCAGTATTTT. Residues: CASSLVRDSETDTQYF.

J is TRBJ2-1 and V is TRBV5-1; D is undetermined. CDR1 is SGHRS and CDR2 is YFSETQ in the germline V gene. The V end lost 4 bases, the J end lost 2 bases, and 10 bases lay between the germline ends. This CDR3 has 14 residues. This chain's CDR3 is CASSMQETYNEQFF. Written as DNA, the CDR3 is TGCGCCAGCAGCATGCAAGAAACCTACAATGAGCAGTTCTTC. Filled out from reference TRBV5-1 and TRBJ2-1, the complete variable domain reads KAGVTQTPRYLIKTRGQQVTLSCSPISGHRSVSWYQQTPGQGLQFLFEYFSETQRNKGNFPGRFSGRQFSNSRSEMNVSTLELGDSALYLCASSMQETYNEQFFGPGTRLTVL.

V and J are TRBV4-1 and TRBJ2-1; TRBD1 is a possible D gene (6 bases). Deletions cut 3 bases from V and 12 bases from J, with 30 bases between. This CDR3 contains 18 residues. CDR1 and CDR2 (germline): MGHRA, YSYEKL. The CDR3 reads CASSQDDTGHNSYDGQFF. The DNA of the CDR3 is TGCGCCAGCAGCCAGGATGATACGGGACACAATTCCTACGATGGGCAGTTCTTC.

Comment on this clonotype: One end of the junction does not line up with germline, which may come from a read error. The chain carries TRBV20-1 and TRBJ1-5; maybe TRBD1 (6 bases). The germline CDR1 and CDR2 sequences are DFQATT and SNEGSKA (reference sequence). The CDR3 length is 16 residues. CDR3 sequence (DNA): TGCAATGCTAAGTCCAGGGGAGGATGGAGCAATCAGCCCCAGCATTTT. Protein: CNAKSRGGWSNQPQHF.

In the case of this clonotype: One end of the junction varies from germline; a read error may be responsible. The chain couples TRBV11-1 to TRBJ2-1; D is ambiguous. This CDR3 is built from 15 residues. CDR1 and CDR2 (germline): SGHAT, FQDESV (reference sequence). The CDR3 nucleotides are TGTGCCAACAGCTTAGAGAGGATGACCTACTATGAGCAGTTCTTC. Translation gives CANSLERMTYYEQFF.

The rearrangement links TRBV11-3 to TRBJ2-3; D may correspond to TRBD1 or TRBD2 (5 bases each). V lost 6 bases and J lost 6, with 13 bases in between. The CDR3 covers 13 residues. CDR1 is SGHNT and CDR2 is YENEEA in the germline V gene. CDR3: CASRSPGPDTQYF. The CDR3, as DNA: TGTGCCAGCAGGTCCCCGGGACCGGATACGCAGTATTTT. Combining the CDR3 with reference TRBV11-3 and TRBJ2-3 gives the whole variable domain EAGVVQSPRYKIIEKKQPVAFWCNPISGHNTLYWYLQNLGQGPELLIRYENEEAVDDSQLPKDRFSAERLKGVDSTLKIQPAELGDSAVYLCASRSPGPDTQYFGPGTRLTVL.

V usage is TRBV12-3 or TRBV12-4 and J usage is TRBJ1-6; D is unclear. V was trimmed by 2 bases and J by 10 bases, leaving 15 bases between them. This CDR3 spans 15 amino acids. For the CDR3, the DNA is TGTGCCAGCAGTTTACGGGTCGCGGCGCAATCACCCCTCCACTTT. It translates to CASSLRVAAQSPLHF.

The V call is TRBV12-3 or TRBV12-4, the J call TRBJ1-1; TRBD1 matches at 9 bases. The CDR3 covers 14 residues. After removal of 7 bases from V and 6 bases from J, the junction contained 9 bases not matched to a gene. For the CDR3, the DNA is TGTGCCAGCACCAAGACAGGGGGTGTATCTGAAGCTTTCTTT. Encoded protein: CASTKTGGVSEAFF.

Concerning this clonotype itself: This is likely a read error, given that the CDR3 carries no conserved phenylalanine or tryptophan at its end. The DNA of the CDR3 is TGTGTCAGCAGCTATGAAGCAAACACTGAAGCTTTCCTT. Translating gives CVSSYEANTEAFL. The genes are TRBV5-4 and TRBJ1-1; D is unclear. Germline V gene lookup returns CDR1 SGHNT and CDR2 YYREEE (reference sequence). The CDR3 is 13 amino acids.

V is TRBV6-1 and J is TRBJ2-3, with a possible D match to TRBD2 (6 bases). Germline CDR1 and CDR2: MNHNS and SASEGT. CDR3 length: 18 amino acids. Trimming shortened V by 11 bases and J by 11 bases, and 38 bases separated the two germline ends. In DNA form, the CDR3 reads TGTGCCTGCATCTCCCTAGGGGCGGGAATCTTGGGCTCGGAGCAGCAGTATTTT. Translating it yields CACISLGAGILGSEQQYF.